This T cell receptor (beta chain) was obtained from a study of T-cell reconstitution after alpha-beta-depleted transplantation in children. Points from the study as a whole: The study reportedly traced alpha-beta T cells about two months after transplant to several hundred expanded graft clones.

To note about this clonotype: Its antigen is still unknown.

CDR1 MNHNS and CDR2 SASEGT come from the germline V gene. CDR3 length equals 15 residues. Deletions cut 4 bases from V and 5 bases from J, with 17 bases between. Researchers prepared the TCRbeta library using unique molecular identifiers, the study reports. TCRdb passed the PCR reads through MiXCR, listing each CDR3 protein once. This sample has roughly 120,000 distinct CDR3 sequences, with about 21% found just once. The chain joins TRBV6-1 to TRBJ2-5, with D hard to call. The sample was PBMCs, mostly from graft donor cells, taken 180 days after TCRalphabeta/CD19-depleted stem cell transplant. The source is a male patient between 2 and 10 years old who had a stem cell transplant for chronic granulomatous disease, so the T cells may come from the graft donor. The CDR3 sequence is CASSAHRTPGETQYF. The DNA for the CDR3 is TGTGCCAGCAGTGCCCATCGGACCCCAGGCGAGACCCAGTACTTC.